This entry concerns a single T cell receptor (beta chain). It has no known antigen specificity. No base qualities exist here, and no much larger clone lies one base off it. The sample is drawn from a study of early T cells in non-severe SARS-CoV-2 infection (dated by TCRdb to 2020 to 2022). In terms of the full investigation: Because TCR sequencing was done on bulk RNA from unsorted whole blood, the alpha and beta chains could not be paired.

From the cysteine up to the phenylalanine, the CDR3 has a length of 19 residues. Only CDR3 DNA is held: 57 bases, read in frame from base 1. V drops 2 bases and J drops 1 base, leaving 21 bases in between. The CDR1 and CDR2 encoded by the germline V gene (reference sequence) are MNHNY and SVGAGI. Findings and caveats that apply to the study as a whole: VDJdb matching was skewed toward anti-spike CD8 responses, so virus-specific expansions were likely underestimated and private and CD4 specificities were missed.

To prepare the library, 5' RACE was applied. Sequencing used a NextSeq 500. Unique molecular identifiers were attached to individual cDNA molecules in the TCR library protocol so that sequencing error and PCR bias could be corrected. Sequencing covered both TCR alpha and beta chains, and within each sample the abundances of alpha and beta sequences were tightly co-correlated. In the paper's pipeline: Decombinator V4 was used to perform V gene, J gene and CDR3 annotation of TCR sequences. TCRs were defined as expanded if a significant change between any two time points was detected under a Poisson model with p below 0.0001. TCR abundances were normalised to the total number of TCRs sequenced in each sample and reported as counts per million. TRAV1-2 paired with TRAJ12, TRAJ20 or TRAJ33 defined MAIT TCRs, while TRAV10 paired with TRAJ18 defined iNKT TCRs. A search of VDJdb, accessed on 1 November 2021, was run for TCRs annotated to CMV, EBV and SARS-CoV-2, with TCRs annotated for multiple antigens excluded. TCRdb ran its own pipeline on the public reads, namely fastp trimming at Q25 and MiXCR clone calling, and kept in-frame beta chains. Every CDR3 protein is listed once, alongside the most common genes and DNA of its rows. The authors' filters were not applied to this entry. The sample table contains around 66,000 distinct CDR3 sequences; only one count was recorded for approximately 6% of them. The ten most abundant clones make up around 3.5% of the sample.

Set within a cohort of healthcare workers in London, UK, this nested case-control study involved weekly PCR testing of nasopharyngeal swabs along with blood sampling. Healthcare workers were recruited during the week of the UK lockdown, between 23 and 31 March 2020, and followed weekly for up to about 15 weeks. The TCR comes from an adult who was a healthcare worker with PCR-confirmed SARS-CoV-2 infection or an uninfected control (not recorded which). The sequences come from whole blood, collected at baseline. The V gene is TRBV6-6 and the J gene is TRBJ1-5; TRBD1 is a possible D gene, resting on 5 matching bases. The nucleotide sequence reads as follows: TGTGCCAGCAGTTACCCCAGGGAATCGGCACATACGAGCAATCAGCCCCAGCATTTT. It codes for CASSYPRESAHTSNQPQHF.